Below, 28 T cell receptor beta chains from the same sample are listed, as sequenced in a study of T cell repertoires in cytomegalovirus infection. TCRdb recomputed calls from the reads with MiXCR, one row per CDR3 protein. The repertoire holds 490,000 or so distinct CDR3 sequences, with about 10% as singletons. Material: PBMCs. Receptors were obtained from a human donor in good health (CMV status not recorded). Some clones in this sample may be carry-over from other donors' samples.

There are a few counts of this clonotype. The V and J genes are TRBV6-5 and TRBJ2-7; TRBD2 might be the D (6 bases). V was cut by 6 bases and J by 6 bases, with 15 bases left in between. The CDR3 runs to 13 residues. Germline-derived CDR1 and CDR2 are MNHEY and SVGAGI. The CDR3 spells CASRAGTATEQYF. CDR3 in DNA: TGTGCCAGCAGGGCCGGGACTGCGACCGAGCAGTACTTC.

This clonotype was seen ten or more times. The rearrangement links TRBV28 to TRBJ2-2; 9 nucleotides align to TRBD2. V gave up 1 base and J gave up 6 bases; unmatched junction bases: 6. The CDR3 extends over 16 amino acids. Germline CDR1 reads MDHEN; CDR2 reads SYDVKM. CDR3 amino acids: CASSLSPAGGAGELFF. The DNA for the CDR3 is TGTGCCAGCAGTTTATCCCCGGCGGGAGGGGCCGGGGAGCTGTTTTTT.

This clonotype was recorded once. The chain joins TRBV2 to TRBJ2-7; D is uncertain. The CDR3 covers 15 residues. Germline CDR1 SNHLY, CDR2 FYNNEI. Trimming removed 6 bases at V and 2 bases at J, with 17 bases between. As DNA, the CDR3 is TGTGCCAGCAGAGCCACCCAGGATGGCCCCTACGAGCAGTACTTC. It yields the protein CASRATQDGPYEQYF.

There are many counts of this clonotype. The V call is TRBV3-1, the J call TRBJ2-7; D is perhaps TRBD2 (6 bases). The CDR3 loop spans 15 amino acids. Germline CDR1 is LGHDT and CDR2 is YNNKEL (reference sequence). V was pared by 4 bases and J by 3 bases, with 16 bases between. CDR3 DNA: TGTGCCAGCAGCCCAAGGTTGGGACTCCTCTACGAGCAGTACTTC. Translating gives CASSPRLGLLYEQYF.

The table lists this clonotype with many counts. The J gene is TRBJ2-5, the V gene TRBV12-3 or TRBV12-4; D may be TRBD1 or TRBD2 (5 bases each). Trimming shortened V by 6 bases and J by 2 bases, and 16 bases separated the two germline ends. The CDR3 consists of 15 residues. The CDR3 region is CASRSLGTTQETQYF. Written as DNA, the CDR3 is TGTGCCAGCAGGTCCCTCGGGACCACTCAAGAGACCCAGTACTTC.

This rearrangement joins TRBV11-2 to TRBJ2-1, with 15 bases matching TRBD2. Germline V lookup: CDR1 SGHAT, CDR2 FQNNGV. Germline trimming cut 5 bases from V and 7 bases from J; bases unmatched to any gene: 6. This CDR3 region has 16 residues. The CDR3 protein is CASSRTSGRETNEQFF. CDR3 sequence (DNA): TGTGCCAGCAGCCGGACTAGCGGGAGGGAGACGAATGAGCAGTTCTTC.

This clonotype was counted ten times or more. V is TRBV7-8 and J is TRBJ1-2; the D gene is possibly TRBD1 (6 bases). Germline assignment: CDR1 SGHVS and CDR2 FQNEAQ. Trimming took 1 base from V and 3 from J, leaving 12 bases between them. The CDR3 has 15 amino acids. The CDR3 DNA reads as TGTGCCAGCAGCTTAGGAGGGGGGGAGGACTATGGCTACACCTTC. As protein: CASSLGGGEDYGYTF.

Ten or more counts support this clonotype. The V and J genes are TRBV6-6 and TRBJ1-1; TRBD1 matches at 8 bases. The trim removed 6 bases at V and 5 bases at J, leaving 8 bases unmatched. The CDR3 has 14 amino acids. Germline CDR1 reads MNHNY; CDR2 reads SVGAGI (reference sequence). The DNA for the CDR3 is TGTGCCAGCAGCGTGACAGGGGAGGGGACTGAAGCTTTCTTT. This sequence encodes CASSVTGEGTEAFF.

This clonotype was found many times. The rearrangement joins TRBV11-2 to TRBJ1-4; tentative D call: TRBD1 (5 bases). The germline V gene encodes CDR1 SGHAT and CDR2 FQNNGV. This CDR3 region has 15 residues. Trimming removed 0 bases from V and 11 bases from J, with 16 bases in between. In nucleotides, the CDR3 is TGTGCCAGCAGCTTAGATCGGGGCAGGGAGATTAAACTGTTTTTT. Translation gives CASSLDRGREIKLFF.

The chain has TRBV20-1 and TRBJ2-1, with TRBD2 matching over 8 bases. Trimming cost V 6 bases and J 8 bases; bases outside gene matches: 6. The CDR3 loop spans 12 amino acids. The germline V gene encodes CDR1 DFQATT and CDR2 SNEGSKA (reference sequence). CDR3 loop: CSATRGADEQFF. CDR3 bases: TGCAGTGCCACGCGGGGGGCGGATGAGCAGTTCTTC.

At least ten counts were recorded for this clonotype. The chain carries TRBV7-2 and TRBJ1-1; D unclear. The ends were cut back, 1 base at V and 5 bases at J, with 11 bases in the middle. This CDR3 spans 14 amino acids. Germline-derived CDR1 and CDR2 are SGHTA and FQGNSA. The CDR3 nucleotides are TGTGCCAGCAGCTTAGATCTGTCCGGTACTGAAGCTTTCTTT. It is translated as CASSLDLSGTEAFF.

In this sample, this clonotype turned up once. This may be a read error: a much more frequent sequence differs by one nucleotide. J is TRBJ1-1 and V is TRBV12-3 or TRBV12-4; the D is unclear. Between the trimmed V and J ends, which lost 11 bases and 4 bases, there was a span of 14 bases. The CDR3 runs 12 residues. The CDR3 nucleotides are TGTGCCCTTCAAGTTGGGGTCACTGAAGCTTTCTTT. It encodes CALQVGVTEAFF.

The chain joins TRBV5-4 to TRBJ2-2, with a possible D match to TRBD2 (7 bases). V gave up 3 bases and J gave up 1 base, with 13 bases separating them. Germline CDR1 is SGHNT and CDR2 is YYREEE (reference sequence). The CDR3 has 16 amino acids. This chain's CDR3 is CASSSPRGQNTGELFF. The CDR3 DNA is TGTGCCAGCAGCTCCCCGCGGGGGCAGAACACCGGGGAGCTGTTTTTT.

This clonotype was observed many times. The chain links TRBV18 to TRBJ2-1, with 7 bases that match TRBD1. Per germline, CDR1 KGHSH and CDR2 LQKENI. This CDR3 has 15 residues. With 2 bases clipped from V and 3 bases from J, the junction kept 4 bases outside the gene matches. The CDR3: CASSPSTGSYNEQFF. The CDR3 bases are TGTGCCAGCTCACCATCGACAGGGAGCTACAATGAGCAGTTCTTC. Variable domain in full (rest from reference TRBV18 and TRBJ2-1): NAGVMQNPRHLVRRRGQEARLRCSPMKGHSHVYWYRQLPEEGLKFMVYLQKENIIDESGMPKERFSAEFPKEGPSILRIQQVVRGDSAAYFCASSPSTGSYNEQFFGPGTRLTVL.

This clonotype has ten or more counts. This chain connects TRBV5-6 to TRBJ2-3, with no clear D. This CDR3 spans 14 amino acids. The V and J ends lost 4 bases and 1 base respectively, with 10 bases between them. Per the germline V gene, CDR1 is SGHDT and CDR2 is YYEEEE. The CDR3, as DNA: TGTGCCAGCAGCCCTCCATGGGGCACAGATACGCAGTATTTT. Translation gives CASSPPWGTDTQYF.

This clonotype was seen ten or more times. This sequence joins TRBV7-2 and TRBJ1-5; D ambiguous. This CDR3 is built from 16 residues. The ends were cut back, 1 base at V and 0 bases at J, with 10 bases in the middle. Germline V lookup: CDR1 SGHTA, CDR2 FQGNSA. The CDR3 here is CASSLGRRNSNQPQHF. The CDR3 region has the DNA TGTGCCAGCAGCTTAGGTCGACGGAATAGCAATCAGCCCCAGCATTTT.

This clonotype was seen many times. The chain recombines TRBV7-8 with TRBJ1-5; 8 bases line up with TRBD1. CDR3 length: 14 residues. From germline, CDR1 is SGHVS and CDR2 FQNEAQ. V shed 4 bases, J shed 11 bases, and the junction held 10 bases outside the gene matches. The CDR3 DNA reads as TGTGCCAGCAGCTCCGACAGGGGATCCGGGGCCCAGCATTTT. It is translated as CASSSDRGSGAQHF.

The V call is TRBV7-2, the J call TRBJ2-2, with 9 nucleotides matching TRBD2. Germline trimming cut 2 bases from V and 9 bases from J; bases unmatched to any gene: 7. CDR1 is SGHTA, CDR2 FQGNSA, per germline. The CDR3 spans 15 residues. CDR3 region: CASSLLPGTSRELFF. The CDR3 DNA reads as TGTGCCAGCAGCTTATTACCCGGGACTAGCAGGGAGCTGTTTTTT.

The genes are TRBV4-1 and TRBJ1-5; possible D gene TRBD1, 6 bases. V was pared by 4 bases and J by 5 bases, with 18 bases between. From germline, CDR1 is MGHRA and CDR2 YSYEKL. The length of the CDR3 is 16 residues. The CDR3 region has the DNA TGCGCCAGCAGCCGCACGAACAGGGACCGAGATCAGCCCCAGCATTTT. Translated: CASSRTNRDRDQPQHF.

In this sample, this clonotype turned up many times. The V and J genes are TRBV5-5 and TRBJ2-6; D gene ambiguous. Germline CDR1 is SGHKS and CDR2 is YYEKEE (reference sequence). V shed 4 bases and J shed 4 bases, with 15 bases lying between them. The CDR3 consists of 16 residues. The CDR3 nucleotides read TGTGCCAGCAGCCCTTCCGCGTCGGCCGGGGCCAACGTCCTGACTTTC. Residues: CASSPSASAGANVLTF.

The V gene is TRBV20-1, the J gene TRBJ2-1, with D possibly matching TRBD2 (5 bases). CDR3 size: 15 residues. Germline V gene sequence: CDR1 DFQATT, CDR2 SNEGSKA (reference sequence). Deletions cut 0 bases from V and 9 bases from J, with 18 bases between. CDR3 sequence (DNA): TGCAGTGCTAGAGAGCCAGCGGCAGTGTCTGGTGAGCAGTTCTTC. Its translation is CSAREPAAVSGEQFF.

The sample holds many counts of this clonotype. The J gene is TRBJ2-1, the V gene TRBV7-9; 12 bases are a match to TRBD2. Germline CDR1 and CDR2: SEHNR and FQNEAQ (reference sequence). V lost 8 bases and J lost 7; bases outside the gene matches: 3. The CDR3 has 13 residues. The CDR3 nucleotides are TGTGCCAGCTTACTAGCGGGAGGAAATGAGCAGTTCTTC. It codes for CASLLAGGNEQFF.

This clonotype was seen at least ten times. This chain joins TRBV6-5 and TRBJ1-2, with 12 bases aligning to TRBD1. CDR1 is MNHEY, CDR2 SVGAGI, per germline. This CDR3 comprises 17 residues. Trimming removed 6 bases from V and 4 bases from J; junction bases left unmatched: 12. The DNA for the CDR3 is TGTGCCAGCAGAAGAACCGGGACAGGGGGCGCGGGCTATGGCTACACCTTC. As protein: CASRRTGTGGAGYGYTF.

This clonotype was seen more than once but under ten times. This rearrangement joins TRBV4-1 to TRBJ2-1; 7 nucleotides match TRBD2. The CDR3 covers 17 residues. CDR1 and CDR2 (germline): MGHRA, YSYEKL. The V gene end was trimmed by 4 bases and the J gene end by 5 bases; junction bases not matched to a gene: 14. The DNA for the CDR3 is TGCGCCAGCAGCCGCGGAGGGGCGGTCCGGGGGGACAATGAGCAGTTCTTC. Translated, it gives CASSRGGAVRGDNEQFF.

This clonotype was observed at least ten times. As DNA, the CDR3 is TGTGCCAGCAGTCGGGGACAGGCCTACAATGAGCAGTTCTTC. This codes for CASSRGQAYNEQFF. The chain carries TRBV7-2 and TRBJ2-1, with 8 bases that match TRBD1. Germline trimming cut 6 bases from V and 2 bases from J; bases unmatched to any gene: 3. The CDR3 covers 14 residues. Germline assignment: CDR1 SGHTA and CDR2 FQGNSA. The full variable domain, rest sourced from reference TRBV7-2 and TRBJ2-1, is GAGVSQSPSNKVTEKGKDVELRCDPISGHTALYWYRQSLGQGLEFLIYFQGNSAPDKSGLPSDRFSAERTGGSVSTLTIQRTQQEDSAVYLCASSRGQAYNEQFFGPGTRLTVL.

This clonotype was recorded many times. This CDR3 reads CASSPQVAQETQYF. The CDR3, as DNA: TGTGCCAGCTCACCACAGGTGGCTCAAGAGACCCAGTACTTC. The gene calls are TRBV18 and TRBJ2-5; D is unclear. The V gene's germline CDR1 is KGHSH and CDR2 LQKENI. With 1 base removed from V and 2 bases from J, the gap between germline ends came to 8 bases. This CDR3 contains 14 residues.

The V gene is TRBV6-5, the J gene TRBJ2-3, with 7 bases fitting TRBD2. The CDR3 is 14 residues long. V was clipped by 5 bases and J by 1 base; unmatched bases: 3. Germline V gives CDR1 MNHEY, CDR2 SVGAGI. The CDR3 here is CASSKAGGTDTQYF. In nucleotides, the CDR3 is TGTGCCAGCAGTAAGGCGGGGGGCACAGATACGCAGTATTTT.

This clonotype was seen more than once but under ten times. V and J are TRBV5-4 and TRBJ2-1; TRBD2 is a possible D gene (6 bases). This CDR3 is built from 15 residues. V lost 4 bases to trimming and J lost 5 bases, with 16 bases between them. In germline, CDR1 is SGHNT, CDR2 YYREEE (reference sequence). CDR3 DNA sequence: TGTGCCAGCAGCCCGGGCGGGGACCTTAACAATGAGCAGTTCTTC. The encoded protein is CASSPGGDLNNEQFF.